This T cell receptor (beta chain) stems from a study of shared clonotypes between healthy human individuals. Naive CD8 cells comprised CD45RO-negative, CCR7-positively selected cells, excluding terminally differentiated effector memory CD45RA+ cells. On this clone itself: As yet, its antigen is unknown.

Study-level points and caveats: Measured sharing among donors was expected to vary with sequencing depth. With few donors, the genetic and exposure-history diversity represented was limited.

The CDR3 covers 16 residues. In germline, CDR1 is SGHAT, CDR2 FQNNGV. The V and J ends lost 4 bases and 2 bases, in that order; junction bases with no gene match: 3. In the study's own analysis: Owing to the provision of junction-only sequences devoid of quality scores by immunoSEQ, filtering differed. TCRdb's table, derived via immunoSEQ multiplex PCR, lists solely in-frame clones and lacks some. That table gives V, J and clone size, and the DNA gave D and trimming. Of about 1,800,000 clones listed, about 95% were seen once; the top ten hold more than 0.95%. Source material: naive CD8+ T cells sorted from blood. The TCR comes from a young man in good health. The rearrangement uses TRBV11-2 and TRBJ2-3; TRBD2 agrees at 13 bases. CDR3 in amino acids: CASSSTSGGNTDTQYF. CDR3 coding DNA: TGTGCCAGCAGCTCGACTAGCGGGGGGAACACAGATACGCAGTATTTT.